The 7 T cell receptor beta chains presented below share a single source sample, sequenced in a study of blood T cell repertoires in COVID-19. The assay was immunoSEQ multiplex PCR, and TCRdb's table has in-frame clones only and misses some. The sample consists of around 100,000 clones, roughly 86% of them appearing once. The specimen sequenced was peripheral blood. All receptors derive from a man aged 35 to 55 with acute or convalescent COVID-19.

The chain links TRBV10-3 to TRBJ1-4, with 10 nucleotides matching TRBD1. Trimming at V came to 6 bases and at J to 6 bases, leaving 4 bases not matched to a gene. CDR3 length: 14 amino acids. Germline-derived CDR1 and CDR2 are ENHRY and SYGVKD. This CDR3 reads CAISGDRGHEKLFF. CDR3 in DNA: TGTGCCATCAGCGGGGACAGGGGACATGAAAAACTGTTTTTT.

V is TRBV9 and J is TRBJ2-3; TRBD2 matches at 10 bases. V lost 4 bases, J lost 3 bases, and 20 bases stayed unmatched. This CDR3 comprises 20 residues. Germline V gene lookup returns CDR1 SGDLS and CDR2 YYNGEE. CDR3 loop: CASSQLPGQRGLAETDTQYF. For the CDR3, the DNA is TGTGCCAGCAGCCAACTACCGGGACAGCGTGGACTAGCGGAGACAGATACGCAGTATTTT.

This chain joins TRBV30 and TRBJ1-5; perhaps TRBD1 as D (5 bases). In germline, CDR1 is GTSNPN, CDR2 SVGIG (reference sequence). V lost 1 base to trimming and J lost 4 bases, with 11 bases between them. The CDR3 is made up of 14 amino acids. The CDR3 DNA sequence: TGTGCCTGGAGTGGCCCGGGGGTGAATCAGCCCCAGCATTTT. The encoded protein is CAWSGPGVNQPQHF. The variable domain in full, completed from reference TRBV30 and TRBJ1-5, reads SQTIHQWPATLVQPVGSPLSLECTVEGTSNPNLYWYRQAAGRGLQLLFYSVGIGQISSEVPQNLSASRPQDRQFILSSKKLLLSDSGFYLCAWSGPGVNQPQHFGDGTRLSIL.

The CDR3 sequence is CASRKSTGQDVTGELFF. The CDR3 DNA sequence: TGCGCCAGCCGCAAATCTACGGGACAGGATGTCACCGGGGAGCTGTTTTTT. The chain carries TRBV5-1 and TRBJ2-2; TRBD1 matches at 8 bases. V shed 7 bases, J shed 4 bases, and the junction held 15 bases outside the gene matches. Germline V gene sequence: CDR1 SGHRS, CDR2 YFSETQ. The CDR3 is made up of 17 amino acids.

V and J are TRBV10-3 and TRBJ1-4, with D perhaps TRBD1 (5 bases). CDR3 size: 13 residues. Germline V lookup: CDR1 ENHRY, CDR2 SYGVKD. V was clipped by 3 bases and J by 7 bases, with 9 bases between them. CDR3 sequence reads: CAISDRDFEKLFF. CDR3 sequence (DNA): TGTGCCATCAGTGACCGGGACTTTGAAAAACTGTTTTTT.

The chain has TRBV5-1 and TRBJ1-1; tentative D call: TRBD1 (6 bases). Germline V gene lookup returns CDR1 SGHRS and CDR2 YFSETQ. V lost 3 bases and J lost 6, with 15 bases in between. The CDR3 runs 14 residues. The CDR3 loop reads CASSSGQSFAEAFF. The CDR3 nucleotides are TGCGCCAGCAGCTCAGGACAGTCCTTCGCTGAAGCTTTCTTT.

The CDR3 reads CATSGDSSYEQYF. The CDR3 region has the DNA TGTGCCACCTCAGGGGATAGCTCCTACGAGCAGTACTTC. The V gene is TRBV6-5, the J gene TRBJ2-7; D is possibly TRBD1 (6 bases). V dropped 10 bases and J dropped 0 bases, with 13 bases sitting between them. The germline gives CDR1 MNHEY, CDR2 SVGAGI. CDR3 length equals 13 residues.